This T cell receptor (beta chain) came from a study of identical twins. This CDR3 has 12 amino acids. V dropped 5 bases and J dropped 1 base, with 8 bases sitting between them. Looked up from germline, CDR1 is SQVTM and CDR2 is ANQGSEA. TCRdb reprocessed the 5' RACE reads with MiXCR, giving one entry per CDR3 protein. The sample has hundreds of thousands of distinct CDR3 sequences, around 7.4% seen once. The sample also formed part of further work on yellow fever vaccine responses in identical twins.

This chain uses TRBV29-1 with TRBJ1-1; D is ambiguous. Source material: PBMCs. The TCR was taken from a woman aged 18-29 years in good health. Here the CDR3 DNA reads TGCAGCGTTTCCGCCGGGAACACTGAAGCTTTCTTT. This codes for CSVSAGNTEAFF.